A selection of T cell receptor beta chains follows, all from one sample in a study of immune cell composition in non-small cell lung cancer. Data came from immunoSEQ multiplex PCR; TCRdb stores just in-frame clones and leaves some out. The profile shows over 1,000 clones, about four fifths of them singletons. Source material: non-adjacent lung tissue. These receptors were obtained from a human donor with non-small cell lung cancer. The CDR3 runs from the conserved cysteine through the conserved F or W. A D gene is named only where the DNA matches it firmly. Not all rows give a size; the values are once, few, many and, for expanded clones, a class.

j_call: TRBJ2-3; v_call: TRBV7-2; clone_size: NA; d_call: TRBD2; cdr3_aa: CASSSRLASREGRDTQYF; cdr3_nt: TGTGCCAGCAGCTCTCGACTAGCGAGCAGGGAGGGGCGAGATACGCAGTATTTT
j_call: TRBJ2-5; v_call: TRBV5-1; clone_size: NA; d_call: TRBD1; cdr3_aa: CASRRTGEETQYF; cdr3_nt: TGCGCCAGCAGAAGGACAGGGGAAGAGACCCAGTACTTC
j_call: TRBJ2-3; v_call: TRBV4-1; clone_size: NA; d_call: NA; cdr3_aa: CASSQREDGDTQYF; cdr3_nt: TGCGCCAGCAGCCAGAGGGAGGACGGAGATACGCAGTATTTT
j_call: TRBJ2-2; v_call: TRBV13; clone_size: NA; d_call: TRBD2; cdr3_aa: CASSPLRGLGNGELFF; cdr3_nt: TGTGCCAGCAGCCCGCTCCGGGGACTAGGGAACGGGGAGCTGTTTTTT
j_call: TRBJ2-3; v_call: TRBV5-8; clone_size: NA; d_call: TRBD2; cdr3_aa: CASSSGTSGSTDTQYF; cdr3_nt: TGTGCCAGCAGCTCCGGGACTAGCGGAAGCACAGATACGCAGTATTTT
j_call: TRBJ1-2; v_call: TRBV27; clone_size: NA; d_call: NA; cdr3_aa: CASSGARDTYGYTF; cdr3_nt: TGTGCCAGCAGCGGGGCTCGGGACACCTATGGCTACACCTTC
j_call: TRBJ2-2; v_call: TRBV6-1; clone_size: NA; d_call: TRBD2; cdr3_aa: CASTTSGRAGGELFF; cdr3_nt: TGTGCCAGCACAACTAGCGGGAGGGCCGGCGGGGAGCTGTTTTTT
j_call: TRBJ1-4; v_call: TRBV5-1; clone_size: few; d_call: TRBD1; cdr3_aa: CASSLGQGGWANEKLFF; cdr3_nt: TGCGCCAGCAGCTTAGGACAGGGAGGTTGGGCTAATGAAAAACTGTTTTTT
j_call: TRBJ2-2; v_call: TRBV2; clone_size: NA; d_call: TRBD1; cdr3_aa: CASSGGTGYTGELFF; cdr3_nt: TGTGCCAGCAGTGGAGGGACAGGGTACACCGGGGAGCTGTTTTTT
j_call: TRBJ2-3; v_call: TRBV7-9; clone_size: NA; d_call: NA; cdr3_aa: CASSSTDPLRGNTDTQYF; cdr3_nt: TGTGCCAGCAGCTCTACCGATCCATTAAGGGGGAACACAGATACGCAGTATTTT
j_call: TRBJ1-5; v_call: TRBV12-5; clone_size: NA; d_call: NA; cdr3_aa: CASGLVPPPGNQPQHF; cdr3_nt: TGTGCTAGTGGTTTGGTCCCCCCTCCAGGCAATCAGCCCCAGCATTTT
j_call: TRBJ2-5; v_call: TRBV10-3; clone_size: few; d_call: NA; cdr3_aa: CAISELTSGETQYF; cdr3_nt: TGTGCCATCAGTGAGTTGACTAGTGGAGAGACCCAGTACTTC
j_call: TRBJ1-2; v_call: TRBV4-1; clone_size: NA; d_call: TRBD1; cdr3_aa: CASSQEGGTGMRMNYGYTF; cdr3_nt: TGCGCCAGCAGCCAAGAGGGGGGGACAGGGATGCGTATGAACTATGGCTACACCTTC
j_call: TRBJ2-1; v_call: TRBV4-3; clone_size: NA; d_call: NA; cdr3_aa: CASSRDARGDEQFF; cdr3_nt: TGCGCCAGCAGCCGGGACGCGCGGGGCGATGAGCAGTTCTTC
j_call: TRBJ1-2; v_call: TRBV5-4; clone_size: NA; d_call: NA; cdr3_aa: CASSSRFGYTF; cdr3_nt: TGTGCCAGCAGCTCGAGGTTTGGCTACACCTTC